This T cell receptor (beta chain) emerged from a study of shared clonotypes between healthy human individuals. Every subset's genomic DNA went evenly onto several immunoSEQ plates. Clones were sequenced by immunoSEQ multiplex PCR, and TCRdb holds only the in-frame ones, with some missing. The sample includes over 850,000 clones, about four fifths of them seen just once. The CDR3 has 15 amino acids. Trimming removed 0 bases at V and 6 bases at J, with 11 bases between. Germline CDR1 reads LNHNV; CDR2 reads YYDKDF (reference sequence). Concerning this clone: The target antigen is unknown.

The study drew its donors from healthy HIV-negative adults without recent acute infections or vaccinations. Each donor was a Caucasian adult residing in Nashville, Tennessee. Study-wide findings and caveats: Depth was large, yet rarefaction showed that sorted-subset sequencing was incomplete.

The chain has TRBV15 and TRBJ2-2, with D unresolved. The sequence was obtained from a man between 18 and 35 years old in good health. Some clones in this sample may be carry-over from other donors' samples. Sequenced input: memory CD4+ T cells from PBMCs. As to subset: CD45RA-negative fraction. The DNA for the CDR3 is TGTGCCACCAGCAGAGATCCTACTGGGTCCGGGGAGCTGTTTTTT. Protein sequence: CATSRDPTGSGELFF.